This T cell receptor (beta chain) comes out of a study of cytomegalovirus exposure and HLA in healthy donors (dated by TCRdb to the late 2010s). The study in broad terms: In an earlier analysis of 587 of the donors, 276 Gb of sequence data and 117 million unique TCR beta sequences from roughly 200 million T cells were reported. All discovery cohort repertoires had been generated on a single sequencing platform. Rather than using new phenotypic data, the later analysis identified candidate immune exposures from TCR beta sequences and from how often those sequences occurred across donors. Donor age, sex, ethnicity and CMV serostatus were compiled together with the repertoire data. The number of typed donors differed by locus: about 620-640 for A, B, C, DRB1 and DQB1; 500 to 550 for DQA1; approximately 600 for DPA1; and about 450 for DPB1. The study aimed to test whether signatures of past pathogen exposure could be identified by cataloging public T cell receptors. The study profiled the T cell repertoires of about 640 subjects by immunosequencing and related them to cytomegalovirus serostatus. Several DR-DQ haplotypes were treated as single units for association and clustering because of strong linkage in the cohort. Class I and class II HLA loci were covered by the typing at four-digit resolution. The genetic ancestry cluster associated with self-reported Caucasian donors included 70% to 85% of the 300 to 450 genotyped donors. A later analysis re-examined previously published TCR beta repertoires from just over 650 donors and added high-resolution HLA genotyping to investigate patterns of TCR occurrence. On average, over 200,000 unique TCR beta nucleotide sequences were sequenced per donor among several hundred genotyped donors of the cohort, with roughly 18% of those sequences being non-productive. To predict cytomegalovirus infection status, the study combined high-throughput TCR immunosequencing, statistical association of individual TCRs with disease status, and machine learning. A separate validation cohort of roughly 130 different subjects was used in addition to the roughly 620-subject first cohort. Roughly 320 gigabases of sequencing data and approximately 92 million unique TCR sequences made up an early release that covered approximately 700 HLA-typed donors. In an earlier analysis of 587 of the donors, high-throughput TCR beta sequencing was used to judge whether each TCR beta V gene segment behaved as functional or pseudogenic. In a later genetic analysis, genome-wide SNP genotypes for 398 of the 666 donors were used, and that subset was treated as a discovery cohort.

The germline V gene encodes CDR1 SGHRS and CDR2 YFSETQ. Including cysteine and phenylalanine, the CDR3 has 14 amino acids. Left in the record is the CDR3 DNA by itself, 42 bases read in frame from the first base. The junction shows trimming of 1 base on V and 2 bases on J, plus 9 bases between the germline ends. In total, over 600 healthy bone marrow donors made up the cohort. At the time of sampling, all cohort members were nominally healthy, though unrecorded immune exposures were likely present. The donor was CMV seropositive and belonged to the group of over 250 seropositive cohort members. Every donor gave a peripheral blood sample, and the peripheral blood mononuclear cells from that sample were used for TCR beta sequencing. The Qiagen DNeasy Blood Extraction Kit was used to extract genomic DNA from the blood cell samples. General findings and caveats noted by the study authors: Three of the identified cytomegalovirus-associated TCR beta chains were confirmed in vitro to be specific for cytomegalovirus antigens. In a later genetic analysis, a missense DCLRE1C variant was associated with V-gene and J-gene trimming of TCR beta chains, and the association was replicated in an independent cohort. The study listed approximately 150 TCR beta chains as associated with cytomegalovirus. A later analysis reported that several top co-occurrence clusters appeared linked to parvovirus B19, influenza, CMV and Epstein-Barr virus. Compared with the approximately 600-donor mean, donors in an Asian-associated ancestry cluster had fewer N-insertions in productive TCRs, according to a later genetic analysis. Correlated functional status among segregating V segments might reflect linkage disequilibrium, but an unknown experimental factor could not be ruled out. Presence/absence analyses assumed roughly uniform sequencing depth across donors, an assumption that may not hold. A further reported finding was that TCR beta sequences accurately predicted the HLA-A and HLA-B alleles for most subjects in the first cohort. Some IMGT-functional V segments, including TRBV6-2 and TRBV6-3, could not be told apart with the 87-base-pair reads, so those segments were excluded. The authors suggested that the approach could potentially be extended to other disease states and immunological phenotypes. In a later analysis, HLA-associated TCR beta chains showed more clonal expansion and lower generation probabilities than non-associated chains that were equally common. According to a later analysis, TCR association rates differed among HLA loci, with DRB1 alleles showing the most associated TCRs and HLA-C alleles showing the fewest. CMV serostatus was the only immune exposure information available for the cohort. Only TCR beta chains were sequenced in this cohort, and the absence of alpha or paired-chain data limited detectable features. The classifier was reported to diagnose cytomegalovirus status with high specificity and sensitivity in both the original cohort and the validation cohort. Most CMV-associated TCR beta chains appeared to be HLA-restricted in a later analysis, and the HLA associations seemed to be driven largely by CMV exposure. Because counts were too low, roughly 16 rarely observed V segments, including chromosome 9 orphons, were excluded from the earlier analysis of 500 to 700 of the donors. When HLA alleles, especially DR and DQ, strongly co-occurred, TCR associations were difficult to assign to individual alleles. In an earlier analysis of several hundred of the donors, most TCR beta V segments were observed in productive rearrangements about 90% or about 30% of the time, broadly matching IMGT annotations. Most TCR sequences were seen in very few donors, while some public TCRs were found in many individuals. In a later analysis, about 16,000 TCR beta sequences were associated with specific HLA alleles at a false discovery rate of 0.05. The sequencing pipeline was judged likely to have produced a cluster of highly shared sequence variants as a technical artifact. Because some donors lacked HLA typing at each locus, the association tests relied only on the typed subset.

A word on this clone: The target of this receptor is not known. No much larger clonotype is one base removed from it; base qualities were not supplied.

Library creation used the immunoSEQ multiplex PCR assay. The multiplex PCR relied on a mix of 60 forward primers for TCR Vbeta segments and 13 reverse primers for TCR Jbeta segments. The CDR3 region of rearranged TCR beta genes was amplified from genomic DNA with a multiplex PCR assay. On the Illumina HiSeq System, the amplified TCR beta libraries were sequenced as 87-base-pair reads. The study's processing was this. A later analysis counted 75 million to 100 million unique TCR beta chains across the 700 or so repertoires, and roughly 11 million of these chains were shared by at least two donors. To remove PCR and sequencing errors, raw reads were error-corrected and collapsed into unique sequences using a nearest-neighbor algorithm that merged closely related sequences. CDR3 sequences were aligned to IMGT reference sequences to assign V, D and J gene segments. For a sequence to be retained, at least a six-nucleotide match to both a V gene segment and a J gene segment was required. Rearrangements were classified as productive when the CDR3 lacked stop codons and remained in frame with V and J, and all other rearrangements were classified as non-productive. Following IMGT convention, CDR3 was defined as the stretch from the second conserved V-encoded cysteine to the conserved J-encoded phenylalanine. Sequences without an unambiguous match to a single V gene segment were excluded from the earlier analysis of about 600 of the donors. An earlier analysis of several hundred of the donors called V segments functional above 56.7% productive rearrangements and segregating when the between-donor standard deviation exceeded 5%. To diagnose cytomegalovirus status from the catalog of TCR beta chain sequences, a statistical classification framework was built. A later analysis assigned V and J genes by comparing TCR nucleotide sequences with IMGT/GENE-DB human TR gene sequences. Using the TCRdist pipeline, a later analysis assigned CDR3 sequences along with most-parsimonious VDJ recombination scenarios. In a later analysis, every TCR beta chain was defined by the combination of its CDR3 amino acid sequence and its V-gene family, and reads without a unique V-gene family were dropped. A later analysis removed over 500 highly shared, low-generation-probability nucleotide sequences to deal with suspected cross-contamination and a sequencing artifact. For each public chain, a later analysis derived a clonal expansion index from normalized ranks of inferred template counts within each repertoire. Generation probabilities in a later analysis came from a VDJ recombination model fitted to out-of-frame rearrangements, and those results were checked against IGoR. A later analysis scored TCR-TCR, TCR-HLA and TCR-CMV co-occurrence with hypergeometric tests, applying a repertoire-size bias correction to TCR pairs. To estimate false discovery rates, a later analysis permuted the HLA or CMV assignments 20 times. A later analysis grouped co-occurring TCRs with DBSCAN, adding TCRdist sequence similarity when clustering within HLA-allele-positive subsets. Repertoires with fewer than 30,000 or more than 120,000 public chains, plus five repertoires with anomalous nucleotide sharing, were excluded from co-occurrence clustering. This is the immuneACCESS table as TCRdb keeps it, with only in-frame sequences that have V and J called. A part of the clones is gone; compared with another copy, unresolved V genes explain less than half, and the rest is unexplained. V, J and clone size are those of that table, while D and trimming were read from the DNA. The sample table lists over 150,000 clones, 82% of them with a count of one. Over 8.5% of the sample goes to the ten largest clones.

Specimen: PBMCs. The TCR comes from a man in his fifties or sixties in good health and CMV-seropositive. The chain employs TRBV5-1 and TRBJ2-5, with the D segment identity uncertain. The nucleotides are TGCGCCAGCAGCTTGTCCTGGCCTCAAGAGACCCAGTACTTC. The resulting protein is CASSLSWPQETQYF.